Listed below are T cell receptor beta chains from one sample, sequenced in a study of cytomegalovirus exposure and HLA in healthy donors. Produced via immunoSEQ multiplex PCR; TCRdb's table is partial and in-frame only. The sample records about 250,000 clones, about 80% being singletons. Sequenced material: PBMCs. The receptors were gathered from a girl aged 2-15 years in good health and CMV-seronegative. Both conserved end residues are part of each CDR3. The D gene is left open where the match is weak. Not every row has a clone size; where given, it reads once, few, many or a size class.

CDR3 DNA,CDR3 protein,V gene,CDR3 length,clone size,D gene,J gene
TGTGCCTGGAGTCGCGACACCAACTCTGGAAACACCATATATTTT,CAWSRDTNSGNTIYF,TRBV30,15,few,-,TRBJ1-3
TGTGCCAGTAGTCCCCTAGCGGAAAGCTCTGGGGCCAACGTCCTGACTTTC,CASSPLAESSGANVLTF,TRBV19,17,-,TRBD2,TRBJ2-6
TGTGCCAGCACCGAAGGACCGGGGGACCCCTTTAATTCACCCCTCCACTTT,CASTEGPGDPFNSPLHF,TRBV28,17,-,-,TRBJ1-6
TGTGCAAGTCGCCCAATCAGCTACAGGGGCCCCGCCTACGAGCAGTACTTC,CASRPISYRGPAYEQYF,TRBV12-2,17,few,-,TRBJ2-7
TGTGCCAGCAGACCCCGAGGCCGGACAGGGGGGGCAAAAGCTTTCTTT,CASRPRGRTGGAKAFF,TRBV11-3,16,-,TRBD1,TRBJ1-1
TGTGCCAGCAGTTTAACAGGGGATCAGCCCCAGCATTTT,CASSLTGDQPQHF,TRBV27,13,few,TRBD1,TRBJ1-5
TGTGCCAGCAGCTTGGGGTGGGCACCCAACTATGGCTACACCTTC,CASSLGWAPNYGYTF,TRBV5-5,15,-,-,TRBJ1-2
TGTGCCAGCAGCCCTCGGACAGGGGGGGACACTGAAGCTTTCTTT,CASSPRTGGDTEAFF,TRBV11-2,15,-,TRBD1,TRBJ1-1
TGTGCCAGCAGCTTAGAGTCGTCGAGGACTAGCGGGACGAATGAGCAGTTCTTC,CASSLESSRTSGTNEQFF,TRBV7-6,18,-,TRBD2,TRBJ2-1
TGTGCCAGCAGTTACTCGGACAGAGGAGCGCAGTATTTT,CASSYSDRGAQYF,TRBV6-5,13,-,-,TRBJ2-3
TGTTCCAGCAGCTTAGCGCCTAGCTACCAAGAGACCCAGTACTTC,CSSSLAPSYQETQYF,TRBV7-9,15,once,-,TRBJ2-5
TGTGCCAGCAGTGAAGTTTTCTGGACTAATCAGCCCCAGCATTTT,CASSEVFWTNQPQHF,TRBV6-1,15,-,-,TRBJ1-5
TGTGCCAGCGGAATGGGGGGAGCGGGAGTCTACGAGCAGTACTTC,CASGMGGAGVYEQYF,TRBV6-1,15,-,TRBD2,TRBJ2-7
TGTGCCAGCAGCCCCCGGGGGACAGGGGGCGGGAAAACTGAAGCTTTCTTT,CASSPRGTGGGKTEAFF,TRBV7-3,17,-,TRBD1,TRBJ1-1
TGTGCCTGGAGCGATAAGGGGGCGGCCCTCGAGACCCAGTACTTC,CAWSDKGAALETQYF,TRBV30,15,-,TRBD1,TRBJ2-5
TGTGCCATCGGATCTAGCTATGTGGACACCGGGGAGCTGTTTTTT,CAIGSSYVDTGELFF,TRBV10-3,15,-,-,TRBJ2-2
TGTGCCAGCCGCGTCCGGGAGGACTTGCGAGGGGAGACCCAGTACTTC,CASRVREDLRGETQYF,TRBV5-5,16,-,TRBD2,TRBJ2-5
TGCGCCAGCAGCTCCAGGGACAGTATCGGCAATCGGGAGCAGTTCTTC,CASSSRDSIGNREQFF,TRBV5-1,16,-,TRBD1,TRBJ2-1
TGTGCCAGCTCACCCGGACAGGGACGCGGCTACACCTTC,CASSPGQGRGYTF,TRBV6-1,13,-,TRBD1,TRBJ1-2
TGCAGTGCTTCAGGCACAGATACGCAGTATTTT,CSASGTDTQYF,TRBV20-1,11,-,-,TRBJ2-3
TGTGCCAGCAGCCCGGGACTACTCTACGAGCAGTACTTC,CASSPGLLYEQYF,TRBV11-1,13,-,TRBD2,TRBJ2-7
TGTGCCAGCAGTAGCGGGGGACCCTACAATGAGCAGTTCTTC,CASSSGGPYNEQFF,TRBV27,14,-,TRBD2,TRBJ2-1
TGTGCCGGAAAACAGGGGGCTCTTTACGAGCAGTACTTC,CAGKQGALYEQYF,TRBV6-4,13,-,TRBD1,TRBJ2-7
TGTGCCAGTAAGGGGGTGGCAACTAATGAAAAACTGTTTTTT,CASKGVATNEKLFF,TRBV19,14,-,-,TRBJ1-4
TGTGCCAGCAGCTTAGCTATCTCGGGGGGGACGCAGTATTTT,CASSLAISGGTQYF,TRBV7-8,14,-,TRBD2,TRBJ2-3
TGTGCCAGCAGCCTATACTCCGGGACAGGGGGCAGCACAGATACGCAGTATTTT,CASSLYSGTGGSTDTQYF,TRBV7-9,18,-,TRBD1,TRBJ2-3
TGTGCCAGCAGCCCAGGGAGGGGAAGCTCCTACGAGCAGTACTTC,CASSPGRGSSYEQYF,TRBV14,15,-,TRBD2,TRBJ2-7
TGTGCCAGCTCACCTCGGGACGGAGGGGACTATGGCTACACCTTC,CASSPRDGGDYGYTF,TRBV18,15,-,-,TRBJ1-2
TGTGCCAGCAGCTTAAAATCAGGGGATAACGAGCAGTTCTTC,CASSLKSGDNEQFF,TRBV7-9,14,-,-,TRBJ2-1
TGTGCCAGCAGCTTATACGGGAACACTGAAGCTTTCTTT,CASSLYGNTEAFF,TRBV7-6,13,-,-,TRBJ1-1
TGTGCCAGCAGTTTGACAGGGGCAAATAGCAATCAGCCCCAGCATTTT,CASSLTGANSNQPQHF,TRBV6-5,16,-,TRBD1,TRBJ1-5
TGTGCCAGCAGCTTGGCAAGGGGCCTAAAGCTGAACACTGAAGCTTTCTTT,CASSLARGLKLNTEAFF,TRBV5-8,17,-,-,TRBJ1-1
TGTGCCAGCAGCTTAGTGGGAGGAGGCGGGGAGCTGTTTTTT,CASSLVGGGGELFF,TRBV11-2,14,once,-,TRBJ2-2
TGCAGCGTTGAAGTTTTGGACAGGACCTACAATGAGCAGTTCTTC,CSVEVLDRTYNEQFF,TRBV29-1,15,-,TRBD1,TRBJ2-1
TGTGCCAGCAGCTCCGAGCGGAGACAGGGGCAAGAGACCCAGTACTTC,CASSSERRQGQETQYF,TRBV9,16,-,TRBD1,TRBJ2-5
TGTGCCAGCAGCTTAGGCGGCTACCTATCCTACAATGAGCAGTTCTTC,CASSLGGYLSYNEQFF,TRBV7-6,16,-,-,TRBJ2-1
TGTGCCAGCAGCTTAGCGGGACAGGGGGCGCCGGGGGAGCTGTTTTTT,CASSLAGQGAPGELFF,TRBV11-1,16,-,TRBD1,TRBJ2-2
TGTGCCAGCAGGGTAGCCCTGCGAGGCTACACCTTC,CASRVALRGYTF,TRBV28,12,-,-,TRBJ1-2
TGTGCCAGCAGTGAATTACTCGGGGGGGGACTAGTATTCAATGAGCAGTTCTTC,CASSELLGGGLVFNEQFF,TRBV6-1,18,-,TRBD2,TRBJ2-1
TGCGCCAGCAGCCAGGGCCCCCCGGGGGCCTACGAGCAGTACTTC,CASSQGPPGAYEQYF,TRBV4-1,15,-,-,TRBJ2-7
TGTGCCCAGGTTGGGTTCCCATCAATTTCTGGGGCCAACGTCCTGACTTTC,CAQVGFPSISGANVLTF,TRBV30,17,-,-,TRBJ2-6
TGTGCCAGCAGTGTCCTAGGGGGAAGTAGGGATGGCTACACCTTC,CASSVLGGSRDGYTF,TRBV6-1,15,-,-,TRBJ1-2
TGTGCCAGCAGTGACTTAGGAGAAGAGACCCAGTACTTC,CASSDLGEETQYF,TRBV2,13,few,-,TRBJ2-5
TGCGCCAGCAGCTTGGGGGCGAACGGCTACACCTTC,CASSLGANGYTF,TRBV5-1,12,-,-,TRBJ1-2
TGTGCCAGCAGAATTACAGGTTTCAATCAGCCCCAGCATTTT,CASRITGFNQPQHF,TRBV6-1,14,-,-,TRBJ1-5
TGCAGCGTTCGTGGAGCTGAAGCTTTCTTT,CSVRGAEAFF,TRBV29-1,10,-,-,TRBJ1-1
TGTGCCAGCAGCCGAGACAGCTACGAGCAGTACTTC,CASSRDSYEQYF,TRBV5-5,12,-,-,TRBJ2-7
TGTGCCATCAGTGTACTAGAGAACACTGAAGCTTTCTTT,CAISVLENTEAFF,TRBV10-3,13,-,-,TRBJ1-1
TGTGCCATCAGTGAGTCGACTACAGGGCCTAACTATGGCTACACCTTC,CAISESTTGPNYGYTF,TRBV10-3,16,-,-,TRBJ1-2
TGCAGCGCTCTTTACAGGGGCATCTACGAGCAGTACTTC,CSALYRGIYEQYF,TRBV29-1,13,-,TRBD1,TRBJ2-7
TGCAGCGTGCCGAGCGGAAGGTGGCTCGATGAGCAGTTCTTC,CSVPSGRWLDEQFF,TRBV29-1,14,-,-,TRBJ2-1
TGCGCCAGCAGCTTGCTACCAGGGAAATGGAACACTGAAGCTTTCTTT,CASSLLPGKWNTEAFF,TRBV5-1,16,-,-,TRBJ1-1
TGTGCCAGCGGCTACGCCCGAGGTAGCTCCTACGAGCAGTACTTC,CASGYARGSSYEQYF,TRBV6-5,15,few,-,TRBJ2-7
TGTGCCAGCAGCCTGGCGGGGTGGACAGGGGGCGAGCAGTACTTC,CASSLAGWTGGEQYF,TRBV5-8,15,few,TRBD1,TRBJ2-7
TGTGCCAGCAGCACCGAGACAGGGGAGAACTATGGCTACACCTTC,CASSTETGENYGYTF,TRBV9,15,-,TRBD1,TRBJ1-2